The present entry profiles one T cell receptor beta chain with its context. The antigen remains unidentified. It differs at one base from a far larger clone, so likely a read error. The sample belongs to a study of shared clonotypes between healthy human individuals. Donors had no recently reported acute infections or vaccinations and were HIV-negative. For every subset, genomic DNA was evenly distributed across several immunoSEQ plates. Method: immunoSEQ multiplex PCR; TCRdb's copy keeps in-frame clones and lacks some. The table lists approximately 500,000 clones, 78% of them singletons. Study outcomes and limitations: Donor clonotype sharing was expected to depend on sequencing depth.

The CDR3 runs 12 residues. The germline gives CDR1 LNHDA, CDR2 SQIVND (reference sequence). This receptor was identified in a woman aged 40-49 years in good health. Some clones in this sample may be carry-over from other donors' samples. The V gene is TRBV19, the J gene TRBJ1-5; D is unclear. The sample consisted of PBMCs. Here the CDR3 reads CTSSRVGQPQHF. CDR3 in DNA: TGTACCAGTAGTCGGGTCGGCCAGCCCCAGCATTTT. Together with reference TRBV19 and TRBJ1-5, the CDR3 gives the full variable domain: DGGITQSPKYLFRKEGQNVTLSCEQNLNHDAMYWYRQDPGQGLRLIYYSQIVNDFQKGDIAEGYSVSREKKESFPLTVTSAQKNPTAFYLCTSSRVGQPQHFGDGTRLSIL.